This T cell receptor (beta chain) was identified in a study of blood T cell repertoires in COVID-19. Authors' analysis steps: Estimated nucleated cell counts came from reference gene primer amplification. This table comes from immunoSEQ multiplex PCR, and its TCRdb copy is limited to in-frame clones, with some not included. D and trimming were read from the DNA, whereas the V and J calls and clone size are those reported in that table. The sample holds 350,000 to 550,000 clones, roughly nine tenths seen once. This clone is a singleton in its sample. This CDR3 is also generated by other DNA sequences in the sample. The CDR3 spans 13 residues. Germline loops: CDR1 SGHAT, CDR2 FQNNGV. V shed 1 base and J shed 3 bases, with 6 bases lying between them.

The sample taken for sequencing was PBMCs or T cells enriched from blood (not recorded which). This chain uses TRBV11-2 with TRBJ2-5; possibly TRBD2 for D (5 bases). The sequence was obtained from a man between 25 and 39 years old who had recovered from COVID-19. The CDR3 reads CASSLGREETQYF. The CDR3 bases are TGTGCCAGCAGCTTAGGGCGGGAAGAGACCCAGTACTTC.